This is a list of T cell receptor beta chains from one sample in a study of Ad26.COV2.S vaccination and SARS-CoV-2 variants. Repertoires were generated with immunoSEQ multiplex PCR, while TCRdb's copy carries only in-frame clones and drops some. The sample shows approximately 240,000 clones, around nine tenths of them seen only once. The sample consisted of peripheral blood, taken in a trial of Ad26.COV2.S vaccine versus placebo. These receptors came from a person between 18 and 65 years old who received the Ad26.COV2.S COVID-19 vaccine or a placebo. CDR3s leave out the opening cysteine and the closing phenylalanine or tryptophan. Each record gives: CDR3 protein, clone size, J gene, V gene. Clone size is given for some rows only: seen once, a few or many times, or a class if the clone is expanded.

ASSLWRPGTGELF,-,TRBJ2-2,TRBV7-2
ASSPADEPNEQF,-,TRBJ2-1,TRBV7-9
ASGGGNYNEQF,-,TRBJ2-1,TRBV9
ASSPRGQEALF,-,TRBJ2-2,TRBV18
ASSLRGGVNTEAF,-,TRBJ1-1,TRBV7-9
ASSQEARAQETQY,-,TRBJ2-5,TRBV3-1/TRBV3-2
ASSLSSDNEQF,-,TRBJ2-1,TRBV7-3
ASRGARGPTDTQY,-,TRBJ2-3,TRBV28
ASTQRAAGRTDTQY,-,TRBJ2-3,TRBV13
ASSRWESTGELF,once,TRBJ2-2,TRBV19
ASSLETGRNGYT,-,TRBJ1-2,TRBV5-1
ASSLSQGASYEQY,-,TRBJ2-7,TRBV7-2
ASSSPGTTYEQY,few,TRBJ2-7,TRBV28
ASSMRLGNTEAF,-,TRBJ1-1,TRBV19
ASRGSGELF,few,TRBJ2-2,TRBV9
ASSHPSGGFQETQY,-,TRBJ2-5,TRBV7-9
ASSLVHSTDTQY,-,TRBJ2-3,TRBV5-5
ASSLRANEQF,-,TRBJ2-1,TRBV27
ATEGAGNQPQH,-,TRBJ1-5,TRBV30
QHRVAGGFHEQY,-,TRBJ2-7,TRBV27
ATSAGAMGPQH,-,TRBJ1-5,TRBV24-1
ASSIRGQGTDTQY,-,TRBJ2-3,TRBV19
ASSSGGGTPTGELF,-,TRBJ2-2,TRBV5-1
ASSQGSGADTQY,-,TRBJ2-3,TRBV3-1/TRBV3-2
ASSPPAGDNSPLH,-,TRBJ1-6,TRBV6-6
ASSPAPTSGTYNEQF,few,TRBJ2-1,TRBV7-3
ASSQGVGYGGNTEAF,-,TRBJ1-1,TRBV3-1/TRBV3-2
ASSLELGTRLTDTQY,-,TRBJ2-3,TRBV7-8
ASSIEGSWGYQPQH,-,TRBJ1-5,TRBV19
AWTKGGSGTFYNEQF,-,TRBJ2-1,TRBV30
ASSQDWDGDEQY,-,TRBJ2-7,TRBV4-1
ASSLGLAQETQY,once,TRBJ2-5,TRBV4-2
ASSSQGVGANVLT,-,TRBJ2-6,TRBV19
ASSPGQGSGYT,-,TRBJ1-2,TRBV28
ASSSPGGAGYGYT,-,TRBJ1-2,TRBV28
ASSPPGTGNDEQY,-,TRBJ2-7,TRBV19
AWSVESRTRAPLH,-,TRBJ1-6,TRBV30
ASSLVGGNQPQH,-,TRBJ1-5,TRBV7-8
AWSFTNNEQF,-,TRBJ2-1,TRBV30
ASSYDGWNRQGASETQY,-,TRBJ2-5,TRBV6-2/TRBV6-3